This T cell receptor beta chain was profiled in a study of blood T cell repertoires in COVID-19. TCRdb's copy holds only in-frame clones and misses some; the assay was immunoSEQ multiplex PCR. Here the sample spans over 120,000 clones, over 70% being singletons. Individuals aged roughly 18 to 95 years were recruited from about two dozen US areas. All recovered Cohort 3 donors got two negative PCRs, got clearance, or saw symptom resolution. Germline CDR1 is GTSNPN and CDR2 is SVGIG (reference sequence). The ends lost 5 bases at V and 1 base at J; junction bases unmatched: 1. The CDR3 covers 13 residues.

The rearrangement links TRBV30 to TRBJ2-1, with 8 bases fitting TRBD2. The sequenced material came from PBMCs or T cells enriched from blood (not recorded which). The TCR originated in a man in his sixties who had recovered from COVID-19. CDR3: CAWREGSYNEQFF. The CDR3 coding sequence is TGTGCCTGGCGGGAGGGTTCCTACAATGAGCAGTTCTTC.